This TCR beta chain was recorded in a study of PD-L1 blockade in urothelial cancer (dated by TCRdb to 2016 to 2017). Turning to the overall study: All patients started therapy around 2014 and received atezolizumab 1,200 mg intravenously every 3 weeks. Patients had an ECOG performance status of 0 or 1 and had received between 0 and 3 prior chemotherapy regimens. About 10 patients achieved durable clinical benefit and 15 to 20 did not. Pretreatment blood TCR-seq was available for 30 or so patients, at least one posttreatment blood collection was obtained for approximately 24 patients, and tumor TCR-seq was available for approximately 24 patients. About 85% of the roughly 29 patients were males with bladder-origin urothelial cancer, and about 60% of the roughly 29 reported a prior smoking history. An exploratory multi-omic analysis was conducted of the somatic, immune and clinical correlates of response to PD-L1 blockade with atezolizumab in urothelial cancer. Durable clinical benefit was defined as progression-free survival longer than 6 months, and TCR features were also tested against progression-free and overall survival. A median of around 150,000 T cells and roughly 80,000 unique TCRs was obtained from blood samples, and a median clonality of roughly 0.08 was observed. Blood samples were analyzed at two time points: 3 weeks after treatment start (second dose) and 6 weeks after treatment start. In the same patients, whole exome sequencing and RNA sequencing of pretreatment tumors were performed in addition to TCR sequencing. Pretreatment tumor samples, along with matched peripheral blood serially collected before and after atezolizumab treatment, were subjected to TCR sequencing.

The time point label, as the study defines it: pretreatment peripheral blood. A total of around 30 patients with locally advanced or metastatic urothelial carcinoma, treated at Memorial Sloan Kettering on a trial protocol, made up the cohort. Peripheral blood mononuclear cells were collected from each patient pretreatment and during treatment, giving between 1 and 8 total time points per patient. The Qiagen DNeasy Blood extraction kit was used to purify genomic DNA from total PBMCs and from tumor samples. PBMCs were collected pretreatment and during treatment and were isolated and stored as previously described. Synthetic TCR analog templates were spiked into each PCR so that absolute template abundance could be estimated from read counts. The immunoSEQ assay used bias-controlled V and J gene primers to amplify TCRbeta CDR3 regions from genomic DNA. Sequencing of rearranged TCRbeta segments was performed at approximately 20X coverage. The original methods were these. Sequencing errors were corrected by clustering, and CDR3s were annotated against IMGT so that V, D and J genes could be assigned. Out-of-frame and stop-codon sequences were excluded, and only productive TCRbeta rearrangements were used in downstream analyses. Clonality was computed as one minus Shannon entropy normalized by the log of the number of unique productive sequences. Fisher's exact test with Benjamini-Hochberg correction, using a cutoff of adjusted p below 0.01, was how clones that differed between time points or between blood and tumor were identified. Imported from immuneACCESS, the table was reduced by TCRdb to in-frame sequences with V and J called. These copies leave out some clones; in studies compared against another copy, an unresolved V gene accounts for under half, and the cause of the remainder is not known. That table supplies the V and J calls and clone size; D and trimming were determined from the DNA. This sample comprises tens of thousands of clones, about 82% of them detected only once. About 7.4% of the sample lies in the top ten.

Study-wide findings and limitations: A pretreatment peripheral blood TCR clonality below the median was linked to improved progression-free and overall survival. Greater expansion of tumor-associated TCR clones in peripheral blood 3 weeks after the start of treatment was observed in patients with durable benefit (n of about 21, p = 0.022). Small sample size (n ≈ 29) and many exploratory analyses mean the results are intended to be hypothesis-generating.

In its sample, this clone was seen a few times. It has no known antigen specificity. Per-base quality was not reported, and no clone a single base away is much larger than it. Spanning cysteine to phenylalanine, the CDR3 consists of 13 amino acids. Only CDR3 DNA is held: 39 bases, read in frame from base 1. At the junction V is shortened by 1 base and J by 4 bases, with 7 bases in between. Based on the germline V gene, the CDR1 and CDR2 sequences are SGHVS and FNYEAQ. The sequencing here drew on PBMCs, taken around atezolizumab (anti-PD-L1) treatment. This sequence was found in a middle-aged man with urothelial cancer. Recombination linked TRBV7-6 to TRBJ1-1, with no reliable assignment of the D segment. The CDR3 is CASSLGTSTEAFF. In nucleotide form, the sequence is TGTGCCAGCAGCTTAGGTACGAGCACTGAAGCTTTCTTT.